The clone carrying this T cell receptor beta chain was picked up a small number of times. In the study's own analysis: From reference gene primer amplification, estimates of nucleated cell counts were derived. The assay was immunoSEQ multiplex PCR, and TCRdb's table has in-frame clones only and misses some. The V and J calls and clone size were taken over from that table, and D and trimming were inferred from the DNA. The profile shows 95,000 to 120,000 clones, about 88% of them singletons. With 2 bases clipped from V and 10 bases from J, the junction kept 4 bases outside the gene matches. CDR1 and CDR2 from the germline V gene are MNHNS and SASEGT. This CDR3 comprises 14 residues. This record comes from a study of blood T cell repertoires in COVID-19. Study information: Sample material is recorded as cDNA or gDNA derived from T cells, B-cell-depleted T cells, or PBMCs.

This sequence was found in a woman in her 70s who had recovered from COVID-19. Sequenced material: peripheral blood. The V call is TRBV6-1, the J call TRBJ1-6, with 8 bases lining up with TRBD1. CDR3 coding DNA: TGTGCCAGCAGTGAATGGACAGGGCACTCACCCCTCCACTTT. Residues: CASSEWTGHSPLHF.